A selection of T cell receptor beta chains follows, all from one sample in a study of blood T cells in healthy people across ages. A single record per CDR3 protein comes from TCRdb applying MiXCR to the 5' RACE reads. This sample yields around 1.7 million distinct CDR3 sequences, of which 28% are seen a single time; roughly 8% belongs to the top ten. Input material: blood. The source of these receptors is a woman in her 30s in good health. CDR3s include the opening cysteine and the closing phenylalanine or tryptophan. A D gene is named only where the DNA matches it firmly. Clone sizes are given selectively: once, few, many, or a class where the clone is expanded.

V	size	J	D	CDR3	DNA
TRBV28	many	TRBJ1-5	TRBD1	CASRMTGVQPQHF	TGTGCCAGCAGGATGACAGGGGTCCAGCCCCAGCATTTT
TRBV6-5	-	TRBJ2-2	TRBD2	CASGGLAGGPGTGELFF	TGTGCCAGCGGCGGACTAGCGGGAGGCCCCGGCACCGGGGAGCTGTTTTTT
TRBV7-2	-	TRBJ1-2	TRBD1	CASSLGEGAYGYTF	TGTGCCAGCAGCTTAGGAGAGGGGGCCTATGGCTACACCTTC
TRBV12-3/TRBV12-4	-	TRBJ1-2	-	CASSSRDTNFYGYTF	TGTGCCAGCAGTTCCCGGGACACCAACTTCTATGGCTACACCTTC
TRBV6-5	-	TRBJ2-7	-	CASSYQGKRARYEQYF	TGTGCCAGCAGTTACCAGGGGAAGAGGGCCCGCTACGAGCAGTACTTC
TRBV29-1	-	TRBJ2-1	-	CSVRLSGSSYNEQFF	TGCAGCGTTCGCCTGAGCGGAAGCTCCTACAATGAGCAGTTCTTC
TRBV12-3/TRBV12-4	few	TRBJ1-4	TRBD1	CASSLGRGQNEKLFF	TGTGCCAGCAGTTTAGGTAGGGGGCAGAATGAAAAACTGTTTTTT
TRBV4-1	-	TRBJ2-3	TRBD2	CASSQALEAGGADTRYF	TGCGCCAGCAGCCAAGCCTTGGAAGCGGGGGGAGCAGATACGCGGTATTTT
TRBV20-1	many	TRBJ1-5	-	CSARDHGVPGHQPQHF	TGCAGTGCTAGAGATCACGGGGTTCCAGGACATCAGCCCCAGCATTTT
TRBV5-5	few	TRBJ2-5	TRBD2	CASTAGGSETQYF	TGTGCCAGCACTGCGGGGGGGTCAGAGACCCAGTACTTC
TRBV27	-	TRBJ2-1	-	CASSLLGGVWFF	TGTGCCAGCAGTTTATTGGGCGGGGTTTGGTTCTTC
TRBV2	-	TRBJ2-1	-	CASRARALYNEQFF	TGTGCCAGCAGAGCCCGGGCCCTATACAATGAGCAGTTCTTC
TRBV30	-	TRBJ2-1	TRBD2	CAWSVSSGRYNEQFF	TGTGCCTGGAGTGTGTCGAGCGGGAGGTACAATGAGCAGTTCTTC
TRBV5-1	-	TRBJ2-1	TRBD2	CASSSPSLAGSNEQFF	TGCGCCAGCAGCTCCCCCAGCCTAGCGGGGAGCAATGAGCAGTTCTTC
TRBV6-2/TRBV6-3	once	TRBJ1-2	-	CASRTVGEQGYTF	TGTGCCAGCAGAACGGTTGGGGAACAGGGCTACACCTTC
TRBV20-1	-	TRBJ2-4	-	CSANGRKRAKNIQYF	TGCAGTGCTAACGGGAGAAAAAGAGCCAAAAACATTCAGTACTTC
TRBV18	few	TRBJ2-3	-	CASSPLGSADTQYF	TGTGCCAGCTCACCATTGGGGTCGGCAGATACGCAGTATTTT
TRBV5-5	many	TRBJ2-5	TRBD1	CASSAGQVVRTQYF	TGTGCCAGCAGCGCGGGACAGGTGGTAAGGACCCAGTACTTC
TRBV6-1	-	TRBJ1-3	TRBD1	CASSEESGQYSGNTIYF	TGTGCCAGCAGTGAGGAATCGGGACAGTACTCTGGAAACACCATATATTTT
TRBV12-3/TRBV12-4	many	TRBJ2-7	-	CASRLLGELSYEQYF	TGTGCCAGCAGACTGCTGGGGGAGTTATCCTACGAGCAGTACTTC
TRBV20-1	few	TRBJ2-3	-	CSARGRDRMDTQYF	TGCAGTGCTAGAGGGAGGGACCGTATGGATACGCAGTATTTT
TRBV6-5	many	TRBJ2-7	-	CASSYAARAGRHEQYF	TGTGCCAGCAGTTACGCGGCACGGGCCGGACGCCACGAGCAGTACTTC